This T cell receptor (beta chain) was profiled in a study of T cell clones after liver transplantation. Trimming pared 4 bases from V and 5 bases from J, leaving 16 bases between. Germline-derived CDR1 and CDR2 are SGDLS and YYNGEE. This CDR3 spans 14 amino acids. Generated by immunoSEQ multiplex PCR, the TCRdb table keeps only in-frame clones and is missing some. Found here are fewer than 25,000 clones, over 85% of them singletons; the top ten hold roughly 25%. The sequencing used CD8+ T cells from blood, collected less than 27 months after liver transplant. The TCR comes from a human patient who received a liver transplant. A subset of T cells may come from the graft donor. This chain connects TRBV9 to TRBJ2-7, with a weak D call TRBD1 (5 bases). The CDR3 is CASSPSGAPHEQYF. CDR3 DNA: TGTGCCAGCAGCCCTAGTGGGGCCCCCCACGAGCAGTACTTC.